This T cell receptor (beta chain) comes out of a study of blood T cell repertoires in COVID-19. Whole-study context: Italy, Spain and the United States were the sources of the convalescent and acute COVID-19 samples.

The Seattle patients, enrolled during active infection, were followed longitudinally. Source study methods: Amplification with reference gene primers provided the estimates of nucleated cell counts. The method was immunoSEQ multiplex PCR; TCRdb's version includes in-frame clones alone and lacks a portion of them. Clonal size and the V and J genes are those of that table, whereas D and trimming came from the DNA. The sample consists of 40,000 to 60,000 clones, about nine tenths of them appearing once. V lost 0 bases and J lost 4; bases outside the gene matches: 10. CDR1 and CDR2 from the germline V gene are SGHAT and FQNNGV. The CDR3 spans 17 residues.

This receptor was taken from a woman older than 75 with COVID-19, enrolled during active disease. This chain uses TRBV11-2 with TRBJ2-7; TRBD2 matches at 9 bases. The specimen sequenced was peripheral blood. The DNA of the CDR3 is TGTGCCAGCAGCTTAGATCGGCCTAGCGGGGATTGGTACGAGCAGTACTTC. It codes for CASSLDRPSGDWYEQYF.